A single sample is the source of the 2 T cell receptor beta chains below, sequenced in a study of cytomegalovirus exposure and HLA in healthy donors. Sequencing was performed with immunoSEQ multiplex PCR; in TCRdb, only in-frame clones are kept and a portion is missing. The table includes roughly 150,000 clones, around 89% detected once. Sequencing was performed on PBMCs. The receptors come from a man younger than 30 in good health and CMV-seronegative.

V and J are TRBV11-3 and TRBJ2-1, with D maybe TRBD2 (6 bases). The length of the CDR3 is 17 residues. Trimming took 2 bases from V and 6 from J, leaving 20 bases between them. Per germline, CDR1 SGHNT and CDR2 YENEEA. CDR3 loop: CASSLYGGEGLGNEQFF. The CDR3 nucleotides are TGTGCCAGCAGCTTATACGGGGGAGAAGGCCTAGGCAATGAGCAGTTCTTC.

J is TRBJ1-6 and V is TRBV18; 7 bases map to TRBD1. The CDR3 is 15 amino acids. Germline loops: CDR1 KGHSH, CDR2 LQKENI. V lost 3 bases to trimming and J lost 8 bases; unmatched junction nucleotides: 7. The CDR3 spells CASSPTQGSDSPLHF. DNA of the CDR3: TGTGCCAGCTCACCTACACAGGGGTCGGATTCACCCCTCCACTTT.